This T cell receptor (beta chain) was obtained from a study of read filtering for tumor transcriptome and immune sequencing. Study outcomes and limitations: Even smaller IR-seq throughput identified most shared clonotypes.

This library used around 0.4 ug RNA and molecular barcoded adaptors spanning alpha/delta and beta/gamma chains. One entry per CDR3 protein results from TCRdb running MiXCR on the reads. This table has about 46,000 distinct CDR3 sequences, 12% appearing once. Every patient had bone marrow sampled while the disease was active. The length of the CDR3 is 16 residues. Per the germline V gene, CDR1 is SGHAT and CDR2 is FQNNGV. Losses at the gene ends were 5 bases for V and 4 bases for J; bases not matched to a gene: 8. This clonotype was recorded at least ten times. As yet, its antigen is unknown. This clonotype originated in a donor aged 40 or older with multiple myeloma. Material for sequencing was a population of CD138-negative cells sorted from bone marrow. The genes are TRBV11-2 and TRBJ2-5, with 12 bases lining up with TRBD2. CDR3 in amino acids: CASSRFSGLAGETQYF. The DNA for the CDR3 is TGTGCCAGCAGCCGTTTCTCGGGACTAGCGGGAGAGACCCAGTACTTC.